This is a list of T cell receptor beta chains from one sample in a study of cytomegalovirus exposure and HLA in healthy donors. The method was immunoSEQ multiplex PCR; TCRdb's version includes in-frame clones alone and lacks a portion of them. The sample consists of 79,000 or so clones, around 79% of them appearing once. Sequences were obtained from PBMCs. The receptors were sampled from a woman in her thirties or forties in good health and CMV-seropositive. CDR3s include the opening cysteine and the closing phenylalanine or tryptophan. D genes are given only for firm matches. Clone size appears in some rows only: once, few, many, or a class for an expanded clone.

d_call j_call clone_size v_call cdr3_aa cdr3_nt
. TRBJ2-7 . TRBV7-2 CASSIPSDEQYF TGTGCCAGCAGCATCCCCAGCGACGAGCAGTACTTC
TRBD2 TRBJ2-1 . TRBV5-4 CASSLKIAGDNEQFF TGTGCCAGCAGCTTGAAAATAGCGGGTGACAATGAGCAGTTCTTC
. TRBJ1-1 . TRBV28 CASSFGFGDMNTEAFF TGTGCCAGCAGTTTTGGTTTTGGGGACATGAACACTGAAGCTTTCTTT
TRBD1 TRBJ1-2 . TRBV10-3 CAISDGQGWGGYTF TGTGCCATCAGTGATGGACAGGGATGGGGTGGCTACACCTTC
. TRBJ1-5 few TRBV6-6 CASSLRNNQPQHF TGTGCCAGCAGCCTGAGAAACAATCAGCCCCAGCATTTT
. TRBJ1-4 . TRBV6-1 CASSDTVNEKLFF TGTGCCAGCAGTGATACAGTTAATGAAAAACTGTTTTTT
TRBD1 TRBJ2-7 . TRBV15 CATSRDNDRGEQYF TGTGCCACCAGCAGAGATAACGACAGGGGCGAGCAGTACTTC
TRBD2 TRBJ2-5 . TRBV28 CASSLPGLGQETQYF TGTGCCAGCAGCCTACCGGGACTAGGCCAAGAGACCCAGTACTTC
. TRBJ1-2 once TRBV6-6 CASSYSTNPSGGYTF TGTGCCAGCAGTTACTCGACTAACCCTAGTGGGGGCTACACCTTC
TRBD2 TRBJ2-1 few TRBV2 CASSDLGLDIGSYNEQFF TGTGCCAGCAGTGATTTGGGACTAGATATCGGCTCCTACAATGAGCAGTTCTTC
TRBD1 TRBJ1-2 . TRBV15 CATSRDRTGEGYTF TGTGCCACCAGCAGAGACAGGACAGGGGAAGGCTACACCTTC
. TRBJ2-1 . TRBV5-1 CASSTSGTVYNEQFF TGCGCCAGCAGCACATCAGGTACGGTCTACAATGAGCAGTTCTTC
TRBD2 TRBJ2-5 . TRBV7-9 CASSLLAGGIETQYF TGTGCCAGCAGCTTACTAGCGGGGGGGATTGAGACCCAGTACTTC
. TRBJ1-3 . TRBV5-6 CASSLISATLTGNTIYF TGTGCCAGCAGCTTAATTTCGGCGACTTTAACTGGAAACACCATATATTTT
TRBD2 TRBJ2-7 . TRBV9 CASSVTSGSSSEQYF TGTGCCAGCAGCGTTACTAGCGGGAGTTCAAGCGAGCAGTACTTC
. TRBJ1-1 . TRBV6-6 CASTPSGGGTEAFF TGTGCCAGCACCCCTTCGGGGGGAGGGACTGAAGCTTTCTTT
. TRBJ2-7 . TRBV7-2 CASSLPAYEQYF TGTGCCAGCAGCTTACCTGCCTACGAGCAGTACTTC